This T cell receptor (beta chain) was sequenced for a study of blood T cell repertoires in COVID-19. Overall study: COVID-19 samples, acute and convalescent, were from the United States, Italy and Spain. The cDNA or gDNA used as material had been derived from T cells, B-cell-depleted T cells, or PBMCs.

Details on this clone: A read error may produce the germline difference seen at one junction end.

Study processing details: Amplification of reference gene primers provided the estimated nucleated cell counts. Sequencing used immunoSEQ multiplex PCR; TCRdb keeps in-frame clones, though not all of them. V and J calls and clone size are copied from that table; D and trimming were computed from the DNA. The sample has 300,000 or so clones, around 87% seen once; the top ten hold 1% to 1.5%. The length of the CDR3 is 13 residues. Germline values: CDR1 DFQATT, CDR2 SNEGSKA (reference sequence). This clonotype was obtained from a man between 65 and 85 years old with acute or convalescent COVID-19. The chain recombines TRBV20-1 with TRBJ2-3, with 8 nucleotides matching TRBD2. Specimen: peripheral blood. The CDR3 sequence: CSASGGTSIESNF. Here the CDR3 DNA reads TGCAGTGCTAGTGGGGGGACTAGTATCGAATCGAATTTT.